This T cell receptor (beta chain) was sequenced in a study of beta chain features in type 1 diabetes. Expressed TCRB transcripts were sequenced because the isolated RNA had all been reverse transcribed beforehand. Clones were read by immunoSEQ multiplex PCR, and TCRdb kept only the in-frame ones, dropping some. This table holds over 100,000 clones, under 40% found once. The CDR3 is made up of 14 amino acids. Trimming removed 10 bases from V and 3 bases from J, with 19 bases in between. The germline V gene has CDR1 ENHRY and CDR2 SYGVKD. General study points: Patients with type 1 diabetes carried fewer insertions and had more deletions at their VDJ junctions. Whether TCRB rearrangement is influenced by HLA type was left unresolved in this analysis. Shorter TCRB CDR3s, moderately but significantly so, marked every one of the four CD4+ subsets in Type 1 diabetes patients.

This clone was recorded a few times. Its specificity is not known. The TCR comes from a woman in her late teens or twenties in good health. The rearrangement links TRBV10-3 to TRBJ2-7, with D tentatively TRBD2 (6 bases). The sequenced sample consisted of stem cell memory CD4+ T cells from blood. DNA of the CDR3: TGTGCCACCCAAAAAGGGACTGGCCTCTACGAGCAGTACTTC. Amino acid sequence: CATQKGTGLYEQYF.